Sequencing of this T cell receptor (beta chain) was carried out in a study of T cells expressing NK-cell markers. Study as a whole: Each TCR beta repertoire originated in sorted T cells that were CD3+CD56+NKG2C+, CD3+CD56+NKG2C- or CD3+CD56-NKG2C+. Seven of the eight sequenced donors were classified as HCMV-seropositive, and one was classified as seronegative. Findings and caveats of the study: These clonotypes additionally ranked first within the CD3+CD56-NKG2C+ fraction of several donors.

From the 5' RACE reads, TCRdb lists one entry per CDR3 protein and no DNA. In total, the table holds a few hundred thousand distinct CDR3 sequences. The CDR3 length is 14 residues. Per the germline V gene, CDR1 is SEHNR and CDR2 is FQNEAQ (reference sequence). A word on this clonotype: What it binds is unknown.

The chain recombines TRBV7-9 with TRBJ1-2. Material: blood T cells: a sorted CD56 or NKG2C T cell subset, CD4+ or CD8+ T cells, or bulk PBMC T cells (not recorded which). This clonotype was sampled from a man aged 18-69 years in good health. CDR3 sequence reads: CASSLLASNYGYTF.